The sequence of this T cell receptor (beta chain) was determined in a study of blood T cell repertoires in COVID-19. Overall study: Samples representing acute and convalescent COVID-19 were sourced from the United States, Italy and Spain. The cDNA or gDNA used as material had been derived from T cells, B-cell-depleted T cells, or PBMCs.

The V gene's germline CDR1 is MNHNY and CDR2 SVGAGI (reference sequence). V lost 2 bases, J lost 3 bases, and 8 bases lay in between. CDR3 length: 14 residues. Here immunoSEQ multiplex PCR was the method, and the copy in TCRdb shows in-frame clones only, minus some. The sample lists 150,000 to 160,000 clones, 70% to 90% occurring once. This clone was seen only once. The receptor was isolated from a woman aged 70-85 years with acute or convalescent COVID-19. Sequencing was done on a sample of peripheral blood. J is TRBJ1-3 and V is TRBV6-6, with D unresolved. The CDR3 loop reads CASSYNGFGNTIYF. CDR3 in DNA: TGTGCCAGCAGTTACAACGGGTTTGGAAACACCATATATTTT.